The clone carrying this T cell receptor beta chain was observed a few times. The length of the CDR3 is 14 residues. Trimming cost V 6 bases and J 3 bases, with 12 bases left between them. Germline CDR1 is ENHRY and CDR2 is SYGVKD. One entry per CDR3 protein results from TCRdb running MiXCR on the RT-PCR reads. The sample carries about 680,000 distinct CDR3 sequences, 13% to 15% recorded once. Source material: memory CD4+ T cells from blood. The V and J genes are TRBV10-3 and TRBJ2-1; a possible D gene is TRBD1 (5 bases). The clonotype was recovered from a female donor in good health, serving as a healthy control. The CDR3 nucleotides are TGTGCCATCAGGAGACAGACCTTCTACAATGAGCAGTTCTTC. Its protein product is CAIRRQTFYNEQFF.